This T cell receptor beta chain originates from a study of T-cell memory formation after mild COVID-19. Remarks on this clonotype: Its antigen remains unknown.

Each CDR3 protein is one row after TCRdb ran MiXCR on the 5' RACE reads. The table lists around 150,000 distinct CDR3 sequences, 25% to 40% of them singletons. Study observations and caveats: Contracting clones from day 15 to 85 had balanced CD4/CD8; later expanders favoured CD4+.

The germline gives CDR1 SQVTM, CDR2 ANQGSEA. This CDR3 is 17 amino acids long. The V gene lost 4 bases and the J gene lost 0 bases, with 19 bases spanning the gap. The V and J genes are TRBV29-1 and TRBJ2-1; D possibly matches TRBD1 or TRBD2 (5 bases each). The sequence derives from an adult woman who had mild COVID-19 (a few samples of this study predate the infection). Cell type and time point are not known. The sequenced material came from PBMCs or a T cell subset sorted from them (not recorded which). The CDR3 DNA is TGCAGCGTTGGGGACGATGGTCTGGTTAGCTCCTACAATGAGCAGTTCTTC. Protein: CSVGDDGLVSSYNEQFF.